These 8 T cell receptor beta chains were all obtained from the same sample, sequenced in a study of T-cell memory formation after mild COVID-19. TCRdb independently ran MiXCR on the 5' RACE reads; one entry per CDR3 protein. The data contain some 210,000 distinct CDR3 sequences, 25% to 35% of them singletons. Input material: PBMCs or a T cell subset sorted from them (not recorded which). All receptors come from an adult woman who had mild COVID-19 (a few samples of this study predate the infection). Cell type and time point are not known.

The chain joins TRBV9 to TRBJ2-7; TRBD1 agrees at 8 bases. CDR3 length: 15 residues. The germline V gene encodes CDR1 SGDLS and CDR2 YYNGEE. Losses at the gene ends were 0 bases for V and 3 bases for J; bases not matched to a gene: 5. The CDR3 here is CASSVGTGIYYEQYF. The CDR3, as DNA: TGTGCCAGCAGCGTAGGGACAGGGATCTACTACGAGCAGTACTTC.

CDR3 loop: CAISSGGAGYGYTF. As DNA, the CDR3 is TGTGCCATCAGTTCGGGAGGGGCTGGCTATGGCTACACCTTC. The chain carries TRBV10-3 and TRBJ1-2, with a tentative D call TRBD1 (5 bases). The CDR3 runs 14 residues. Germline V gene data show CDR1 as ENHRY and CDR2 as SYGVKD. V was cut by 5 bases and J by 4 bases, with 14 bases left in between.

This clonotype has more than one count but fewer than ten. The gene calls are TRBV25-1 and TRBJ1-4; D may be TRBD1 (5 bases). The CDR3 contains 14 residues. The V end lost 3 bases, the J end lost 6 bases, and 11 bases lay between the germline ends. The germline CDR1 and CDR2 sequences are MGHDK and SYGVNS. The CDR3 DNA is TGTGCCAGCAGTGACCCCACGGGGGATGAAAAACTGTTTTTT. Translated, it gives CASSDPTGDEKLFF.

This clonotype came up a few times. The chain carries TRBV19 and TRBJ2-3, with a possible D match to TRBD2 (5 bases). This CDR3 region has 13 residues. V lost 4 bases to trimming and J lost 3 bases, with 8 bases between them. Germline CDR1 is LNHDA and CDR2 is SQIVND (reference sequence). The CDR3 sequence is CASSNRGTDTQYF. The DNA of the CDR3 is TGTGCCAGTAGTAACCGAGGGACAGATACGCAGTATTTT.

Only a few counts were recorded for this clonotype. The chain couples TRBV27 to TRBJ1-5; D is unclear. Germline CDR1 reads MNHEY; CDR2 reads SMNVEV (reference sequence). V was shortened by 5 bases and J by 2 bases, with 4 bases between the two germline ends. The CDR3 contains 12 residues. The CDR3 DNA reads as TGTGCCAGCAGTAGCCGCAATCAGCCCCAGCATTTT. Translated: CASSSRNQPQHF.

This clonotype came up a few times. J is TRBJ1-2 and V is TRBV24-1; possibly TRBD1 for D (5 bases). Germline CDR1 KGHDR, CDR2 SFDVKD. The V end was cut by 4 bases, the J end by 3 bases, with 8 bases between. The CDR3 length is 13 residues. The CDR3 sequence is CATSEDSYYGYTF. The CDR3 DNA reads TGTGCCACCAGTGAAGACAGTTACTATGGCTACACCTTC.

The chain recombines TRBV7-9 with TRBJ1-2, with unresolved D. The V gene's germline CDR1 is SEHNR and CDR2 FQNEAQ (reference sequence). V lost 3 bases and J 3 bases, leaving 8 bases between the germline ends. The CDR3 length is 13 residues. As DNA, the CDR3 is TGTGCCAGCAGCTTGGGAGGACACTATGGCTACACCTTC. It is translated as CASSLGGHYGYTF.

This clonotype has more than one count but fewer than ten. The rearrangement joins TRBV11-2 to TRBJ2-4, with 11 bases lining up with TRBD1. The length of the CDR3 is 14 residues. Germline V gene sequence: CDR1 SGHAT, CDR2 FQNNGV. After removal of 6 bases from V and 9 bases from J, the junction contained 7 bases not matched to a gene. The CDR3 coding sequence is TGTGCCAGCAGTTTGGACAGGGGGCCTGGCATTCAGTACTTC. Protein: CASSLDRGPGIQYF.